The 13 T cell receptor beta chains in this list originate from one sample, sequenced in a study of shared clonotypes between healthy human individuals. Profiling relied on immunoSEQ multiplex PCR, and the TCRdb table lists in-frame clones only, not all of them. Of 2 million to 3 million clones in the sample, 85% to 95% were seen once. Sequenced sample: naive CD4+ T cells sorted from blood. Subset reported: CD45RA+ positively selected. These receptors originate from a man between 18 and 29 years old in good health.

CDR3 nucleotide sequence: TGCGCCAGCAGCCAAGGCAGGGGGCAATCTGGCTACACCTTC. Amino acids: CASSQGRGQSGYTF. This chain connects TRBV4-3 to TRBJ1-2; TRBD1 matches at 8 bases. The germline V gene encodes CDR1 LGHNA and CDR2 YSLEER. Trimming cost V 1 base and J 7 bases; bases outside gene matches: 5. The CDR3 runs 14 residues.

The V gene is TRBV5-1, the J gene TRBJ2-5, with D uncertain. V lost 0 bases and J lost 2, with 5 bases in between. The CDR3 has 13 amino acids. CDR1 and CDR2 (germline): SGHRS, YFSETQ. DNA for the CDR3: TGCGCCAGCAGCTTGGCCGCTCAAGAGACCCAGTACTTC. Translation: CASSLAAQETQYF.

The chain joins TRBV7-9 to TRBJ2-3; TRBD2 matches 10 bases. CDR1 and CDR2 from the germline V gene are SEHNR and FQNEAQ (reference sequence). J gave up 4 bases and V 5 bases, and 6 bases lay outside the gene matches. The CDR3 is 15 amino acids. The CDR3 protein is CASSHSSGSADTQYF. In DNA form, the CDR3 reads TGTGCCAGCAGCCACTCTAGCGGGAGCGCAGATACGCAGTATTTT.

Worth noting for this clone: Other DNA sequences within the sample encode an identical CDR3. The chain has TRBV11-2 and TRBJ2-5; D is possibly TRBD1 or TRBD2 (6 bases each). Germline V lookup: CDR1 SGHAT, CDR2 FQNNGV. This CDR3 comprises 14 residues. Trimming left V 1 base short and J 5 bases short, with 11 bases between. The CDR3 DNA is TGTGCCAGCAGCTTAGTAGGGGGGAAGGAGACCCAGTACTTC. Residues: CASSLVGGKETQYF.

The chain's CDR3 is CASSVTGNFYEQYF. The DNA of the CDR3 is TGTGCCAGCAGCGTGACAGGGAACTTCTACGAGCAGTACTTC. V is TRBV6-1 and J is TRBJ2-7, with 7 bases matching TRBD1. V was pared by 6 bases and J by 3 bases, with 8 bases of the junction left unmatched. This CDR3 region has 14 residues. The germline CDR1 and CDR2 sequences are MNHNS and SASEGT.

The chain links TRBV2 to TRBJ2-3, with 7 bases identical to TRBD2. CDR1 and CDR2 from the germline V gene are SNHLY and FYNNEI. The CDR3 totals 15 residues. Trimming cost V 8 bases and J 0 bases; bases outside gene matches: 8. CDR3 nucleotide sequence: TGTGCCAGCCAACGGGAGGAAGGGAGCACAGATACGCAGTATTTT. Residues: CASQREEGSTDTQYF.

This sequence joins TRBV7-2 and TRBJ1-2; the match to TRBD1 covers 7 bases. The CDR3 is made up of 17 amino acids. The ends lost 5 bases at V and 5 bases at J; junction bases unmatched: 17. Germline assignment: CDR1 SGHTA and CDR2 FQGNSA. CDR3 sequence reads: CASSRPGQITQPYGYTF. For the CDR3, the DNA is TGTGCCAGCAGCCGCCCGGGACAGATTACTCAGCCTTATGGCTACACCTTC.

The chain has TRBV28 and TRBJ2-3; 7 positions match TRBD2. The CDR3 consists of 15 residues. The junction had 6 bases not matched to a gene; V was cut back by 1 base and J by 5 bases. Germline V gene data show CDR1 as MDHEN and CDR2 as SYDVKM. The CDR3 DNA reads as TGTGCCAGCAGTTTATTGGGCGGGGGACTAGATACGCAGTATTTT. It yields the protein CASSLLGGGLDTQYF.

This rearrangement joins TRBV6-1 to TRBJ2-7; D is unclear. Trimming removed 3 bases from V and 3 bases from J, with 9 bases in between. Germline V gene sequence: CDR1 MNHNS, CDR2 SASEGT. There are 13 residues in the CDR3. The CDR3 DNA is TGTGCCAGCAGTGAGATGGGGTACTACGAGCAGTACTTC. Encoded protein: CASSEMGYYEQYF.

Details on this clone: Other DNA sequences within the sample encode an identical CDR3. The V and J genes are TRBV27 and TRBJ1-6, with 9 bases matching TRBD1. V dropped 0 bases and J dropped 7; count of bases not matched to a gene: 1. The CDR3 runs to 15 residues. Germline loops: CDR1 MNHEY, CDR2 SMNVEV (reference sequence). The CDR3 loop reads CASSLSTGGNSPLHF. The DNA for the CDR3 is TGTGCCAGCAGTTTATCTACAGGGGGCAATTCACCCCTCCACTTT.

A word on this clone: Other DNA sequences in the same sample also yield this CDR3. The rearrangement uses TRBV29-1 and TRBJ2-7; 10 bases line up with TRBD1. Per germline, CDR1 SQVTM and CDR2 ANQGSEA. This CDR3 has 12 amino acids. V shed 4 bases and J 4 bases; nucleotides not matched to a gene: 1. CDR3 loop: CSVGQGAYEQYF. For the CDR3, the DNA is TGCAGCGTTGGACAGGGGGCTTACGAGCAGTACTTC.

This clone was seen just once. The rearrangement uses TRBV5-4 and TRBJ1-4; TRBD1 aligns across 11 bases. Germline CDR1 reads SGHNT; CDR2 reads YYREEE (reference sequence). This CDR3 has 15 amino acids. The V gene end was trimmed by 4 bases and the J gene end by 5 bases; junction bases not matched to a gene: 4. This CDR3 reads CASSQGQGANEKLFF. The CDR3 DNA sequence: TGTGCCAGCAGCCAAGGACAGGGGGCGAATGAAAAACTGTTTTTT. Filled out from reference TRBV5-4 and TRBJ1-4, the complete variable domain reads ETGVTQSPTHLIKTRGQQVTLRCSSQSGHNTVSWYQQALGQGPQFIFQYYREEENGRGNFPPRFSGLQFPNYSSELNVNALELDDSALYLCASSQGQGANEKLFFGSGTQLSVL.

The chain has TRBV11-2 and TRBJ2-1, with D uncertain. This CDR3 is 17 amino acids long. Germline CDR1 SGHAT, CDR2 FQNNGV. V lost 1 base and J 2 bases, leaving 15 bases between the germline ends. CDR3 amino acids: CASSLGSDSVAYNEQFF. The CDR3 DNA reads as TGTGCCAGCAGCTTAGGGTCAGACTCGGTGGCCTACAATGAGCAGTTCTTC.